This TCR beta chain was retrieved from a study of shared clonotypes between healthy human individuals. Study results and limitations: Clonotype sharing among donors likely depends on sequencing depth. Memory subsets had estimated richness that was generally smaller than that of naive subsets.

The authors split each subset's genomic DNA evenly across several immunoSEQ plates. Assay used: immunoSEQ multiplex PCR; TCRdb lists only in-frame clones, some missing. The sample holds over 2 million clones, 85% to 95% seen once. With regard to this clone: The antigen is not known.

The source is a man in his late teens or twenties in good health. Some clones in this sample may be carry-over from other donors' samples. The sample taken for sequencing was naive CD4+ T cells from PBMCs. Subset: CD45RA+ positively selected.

CDR3 DNA: TGCGCCAGCAGCGGCCGGACTAGCGGGGTAACAGATACGCAGTATTTT. This codes for CASSGRTSGVTDTQYF. The V gene is TRBV5-1, the J gene TRBJ2-3; 12 bases map to TRBD2. With 4 bases clipped from V and 3 bases from J, the junction kept 6 bases outside the gene matches. Germline loops: CDR1 SGHRS, CDR2 YFSETQ. The CDR3 consists of 16 residues. Looking up the rest from reference TRBV5-1 and TRBJ2-3 gives the full variable domain: KAGVTQTPRYLIKTRGQQVTLSCSPISGHRSVSWYQQTPGQGLQFLFEYFSETQRNKGNFPGRFSGRQFSNSRSEMNVSTLELGDSALYLCASSGRTSGVTDTQYFGPGTRLTVL.